A single sample is the source of the 3 T cell receptor beta chains below, sequenced in a study of T-cell reconstitution after alpha-beta-depleted transplantation in children. Library preparation (for TCRbeta) was performed with unique molecular identifiers. MiXCR, applied by TCRdb to the PCR reads, yields one record per CDR3 protein. The profile shows about 27,000 distinct CDR3 sequences, around 6.3% of them singletons. This specimen was PBMCs, mostly from graft donor cells, taken 180 days after TCRalphabeta/CD19-depleted stem cell transplant. These receptors were collected from a male patient aged 10 to 17 who had a stem cell transplant for acute myeloid leukemia, so the T cells may come from the graft donor.

The rearrangement uses TRBV3-1 and TRBJ2-2, with a possible D match to TRBD1 (6 bases). Trimming shortened V by 4 bases and J by 8 bases, and 20 bases separated the two germline ends. Germline V gene sequence: CDR1 LGHDT, CDR2 YNNKEL (reference sequence). The CDR3 length is 16 residues. Here the CDR3 DNA reads TGTGCCAGCAGCCCGCCCACATCAGGGGTTGCGGGGGAGCTGTTTTTT. This translates into CASSPPTSGVAGELFF.

This clonotype was seen at least ten times. The chain joins TRBV6-5 to TRBJ2-1; possibly TRBD2 for D (6 bases). The CDR3 extends over 16 amino acids. CDR1 and CDR2 (germline): MNHEY, SVGAGI. V shed 5 bases and J shed 4 bases, with 18 bases lying between them. The CDR3 nucleotides are TGTGCCAGCAGTCCACCCGGGAGCGGTTCATACAATGAGCAGTTCTTC. Translating it yields CASSPPGSGSYNEQFF.

This clonotype was found many times. The chain uses TRBV19 and TRBJ2-7; 10 bases line up with TRBD1. Looked up from germline, CDR1 is LNHDA and CDR2 is SQIVND (reference sequence). This CDR3 is built from 13 residues. The trim removed 6 bases at V and 6 bases at J, leaving 5 bases unmatched. The CDR3 sequence is CASSRDRGSEQYV. CDR3 DNA: TGTGCCAGTAGCCGGGACAGGGGCTCCGAGCAGTACGTC.